This T cell receptor beta chain was sequenced during a study of identical twins. This clonotype was seen a few times. After template switching added a universal primer site, the resulting cDNA carried unique molecular identifiers. Using its own MiXCR run on the 5' RACE reads, TCRdb lists one record per CDR3 protein. The table includes roughly 770,000 distinct CDR3 sequences, about 18% detected once. The CDR3 sequence is 14 residues long. V lost 6 bases and J 5 bases, leaving 16 bases between the germline ends. Germline V gives CDR1 DFQATT, CDR2 SNEGSKA (reference sequence). These same records also appear under a second study, on T cells expressing NK-cell markers. That investigation notes: Six or seven donors had dominant NKG2C+ clonotypes that comprised about 1.0-8% of their CD8+ T cells.

Input material: PBMCs. This clonotype was obtained from a woman between 18 and 30 years old in good health. The gene calls are TRBV20-1 and TRBJ1-4, with D possibly matching TRBD1 (6 bases). The CDR3 DNA is TGCAGTGCGCATCGACAGGCAGTCAATGAAAAACTGTTTTTT. This sequence encodes CSAHRQAVNEKLFF.